This T cell receptor beta chain was recovered during a study of blood T cell repertoires in COVID-19. CDR1 is SGHRS, CDR2 YFSETQ, per germline. The CDR3 is 13 amino acids. Deletions cut 6 bases from V and 2 bases from J, with 10 bases between. Only in-frame clones appear in the TCRdb table, and some are missing; sequencing was by immunoSEQ multiplex PCR. Found here are about 97,000 clones, 85% of them singletons; the top ten hold approximately 1.8%. The chain couples TRBV5-1 to TRBJ2-3; tentative D call: TRBD2 (5 bases). The receptor was isolated from a woman aged 70 to 79 with active or convalescent COVID-19. Sequenced: peripheral blood. CDR3 DNA: TGCGCCAGCAATAACGGGGACACAGATACGCAGTATTTT. It is translated as CASNNGDTDTQYF. Full variable domain (missing parts from reference TRBV5-1 and TRBJ2-3): KAGVTQTPRYLIKTRGQQVTLSCSPISGHRSVSWYQQTPGQGLQFLFEYFSETQRNKGNFPGRFSGRQFSNSRSEMNVSTLELGDSALYLCASNNGDTDTQYFGPGTRLTVL.